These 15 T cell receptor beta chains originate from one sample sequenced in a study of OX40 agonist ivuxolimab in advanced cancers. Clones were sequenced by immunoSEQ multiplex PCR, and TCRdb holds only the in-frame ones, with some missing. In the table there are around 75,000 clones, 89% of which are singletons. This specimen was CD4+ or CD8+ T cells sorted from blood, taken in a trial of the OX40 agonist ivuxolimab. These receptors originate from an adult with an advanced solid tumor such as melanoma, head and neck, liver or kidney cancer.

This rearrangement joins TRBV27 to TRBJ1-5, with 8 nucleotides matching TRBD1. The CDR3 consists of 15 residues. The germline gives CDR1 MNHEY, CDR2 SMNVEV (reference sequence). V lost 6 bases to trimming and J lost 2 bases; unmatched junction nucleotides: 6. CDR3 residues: CASSFRGPGNQPQHF. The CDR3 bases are TGTGCCAGCAGCTTCAGGGGGCCAGGCAATCAGCCCCAGCATTTT.

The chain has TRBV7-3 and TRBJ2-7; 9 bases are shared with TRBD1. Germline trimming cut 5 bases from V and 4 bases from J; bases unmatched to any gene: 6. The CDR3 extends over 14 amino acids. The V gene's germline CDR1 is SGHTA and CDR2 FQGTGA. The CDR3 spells CASSIDRGGYEQYF. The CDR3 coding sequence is TGTGCCAGCAGCATTGACAGGGGGGGTTACGAGCAGTACTTC.

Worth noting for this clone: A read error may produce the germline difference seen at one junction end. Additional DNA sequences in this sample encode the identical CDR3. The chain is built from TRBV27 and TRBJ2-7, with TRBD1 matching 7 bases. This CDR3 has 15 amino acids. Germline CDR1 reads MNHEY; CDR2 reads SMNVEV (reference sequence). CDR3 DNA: TGTGCCAGCAGTATAATCGGACAGGCTGGCTACGAGCAGTACTTT. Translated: CASSIIGQAGYEQYF.

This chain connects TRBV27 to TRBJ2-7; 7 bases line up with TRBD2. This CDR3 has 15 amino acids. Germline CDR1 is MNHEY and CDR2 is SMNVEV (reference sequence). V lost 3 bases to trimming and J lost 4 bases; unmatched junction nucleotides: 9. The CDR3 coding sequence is TGTGCCAGCAGTTTCCGGGACTACCCTTCGTACGAGCAGTACTTC. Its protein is CASSFRDYPSYEQYF.

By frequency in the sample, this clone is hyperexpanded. Here the CDR3 DNA reads TGCGCCAGCAGCTTGGCCTTTTTGGGGGATGAAAAACTGTTTTTT. It is translated as CASSLAFLGDEKLFF. The rearrangement links TRBV5-1 to TRBJ1-4; D perhaps matches TRBD1 (5 bases). The CDR3 contains 15 residues. Trimming cost V 0 bases and J 6 bases, with 12 bases left between them. Germline-derived CDR1 and CDR2 are SGHRS and YFSETQ.

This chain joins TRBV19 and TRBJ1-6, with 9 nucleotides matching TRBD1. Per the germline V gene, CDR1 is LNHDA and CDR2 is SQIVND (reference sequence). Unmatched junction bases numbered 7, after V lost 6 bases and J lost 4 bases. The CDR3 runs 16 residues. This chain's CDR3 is CASRPTGGIYNSPLHF. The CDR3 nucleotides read TGTGCCAGTAGGCCGACAGGGGGTATATATAATTCACCCCTCCACTTT.

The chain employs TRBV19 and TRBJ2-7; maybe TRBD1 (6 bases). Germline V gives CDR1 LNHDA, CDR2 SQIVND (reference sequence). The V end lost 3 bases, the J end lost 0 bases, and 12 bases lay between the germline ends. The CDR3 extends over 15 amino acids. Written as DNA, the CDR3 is TGTGCCAGTAGTATCAGGGGTTCCAACTCCTACGAGCAGTACTTC. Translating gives CASSIRGSNSYEQYF. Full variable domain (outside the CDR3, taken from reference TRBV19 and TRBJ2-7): DGGITQSPKYLFRKEGQNVTLSCEQNLNHDAMYWYRQDPGQGLRLIYYSQIVNDFQKGDIAEGYSVSREKKESFPLTVTSAQKNPTAFYLCASSIRGSNSYEQYFGPGTRLTVT.

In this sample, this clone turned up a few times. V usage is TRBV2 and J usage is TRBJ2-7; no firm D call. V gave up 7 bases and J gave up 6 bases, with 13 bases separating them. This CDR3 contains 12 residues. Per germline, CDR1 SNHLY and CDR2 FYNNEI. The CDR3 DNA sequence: TGTGCCAGCACCTTGATCGTAAGCGAGCAGTACTTC. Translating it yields CASTLIVSEQYF.

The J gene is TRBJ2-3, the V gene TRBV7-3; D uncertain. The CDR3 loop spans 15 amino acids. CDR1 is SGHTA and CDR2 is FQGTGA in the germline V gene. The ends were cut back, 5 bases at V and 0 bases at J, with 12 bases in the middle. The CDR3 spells CASSHKGYSTDTQYF. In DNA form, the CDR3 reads TGTGCCAGCAGCCATAAGGGTTACAGCACAGATACGCAGTATTTT.

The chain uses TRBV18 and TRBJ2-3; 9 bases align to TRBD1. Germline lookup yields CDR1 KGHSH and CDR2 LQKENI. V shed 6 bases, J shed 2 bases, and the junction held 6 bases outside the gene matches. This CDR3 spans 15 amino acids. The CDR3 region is CASSYTGGHTDTQYF. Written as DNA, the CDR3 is TGTGCCAGCTCTTATACAGGGGGCCACACAGATACGCAGTATTTT. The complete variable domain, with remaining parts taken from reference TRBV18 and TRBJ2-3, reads NAGVMQNPRHLVRRRGQEARLRCSPMKGHSHVYWYRQLPEEGLKFMVYLQKENIIDESGMPKERFSAEFPKEGPSILRIQQVVRGDSAAYFCASSYTGGHTDTQYFGPGTRLTVL.

The CDR3 sequence is CASSVSSNQPQHF. The CDR3 DNA reads TGTGCCAGCAGCGTAAGTAGCAATCAGCCCCAGCATTTT. The gene calls are TRBV9 and TRBJ1-5; D remains ambiguous. Deletions cut 1 base from V and 0 bases from J, with 2 bases between. CDR3 size: 13 residues. Looked up from germline, CDR1 is SGDLS and CDR2 is YYNGEE.

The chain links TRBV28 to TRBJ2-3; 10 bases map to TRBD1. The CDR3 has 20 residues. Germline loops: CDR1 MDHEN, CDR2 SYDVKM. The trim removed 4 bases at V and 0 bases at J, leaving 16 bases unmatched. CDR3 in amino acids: CASSSPWTGGSLLSTDTQYF. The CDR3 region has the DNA TGTGCCAGCAGTTCCCCCTGGACAGGGGGTTCTCTATTGAGCACAGATACGCAGTATTTT.

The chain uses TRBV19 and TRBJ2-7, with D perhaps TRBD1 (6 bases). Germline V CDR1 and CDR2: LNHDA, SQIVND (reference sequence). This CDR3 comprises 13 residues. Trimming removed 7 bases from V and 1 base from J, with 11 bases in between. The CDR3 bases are TGTGCCAGTAAGGGACAACTTTCCTACGAGCAGTACTTC. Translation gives CASKGQLSYEQYF.

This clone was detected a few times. CDR3 residues: CASSPPVGGDRAFF. CDR3 DNA sequence: TGTGCCAGCTCACCCCCCGTTGGGGGGGATCGAGCTTTCTTT. This chain connects TRBV18 to TRBJ1-1; D is perhaps TRBD1 (5 bases). The germline V gene encodes CDR1 KGHSH and CDR2 LQKENI. Trimming took off 3 bases at V and 10 bases at J, with 18 bases between the two ends. The CDR3 is made up of 14 amino acids.

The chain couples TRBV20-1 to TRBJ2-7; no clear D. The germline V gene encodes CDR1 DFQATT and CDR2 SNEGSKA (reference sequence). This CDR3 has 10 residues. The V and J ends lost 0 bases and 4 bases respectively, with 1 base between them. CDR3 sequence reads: CSAREYEQYF. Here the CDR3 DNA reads TGCAGTGCTAGAGAATACGAGCAGTACTTC.